A single sample is the source of the 14 T cell receptor beta chains below, sequenced in a study of T cell responses to AZD1222 COVID-19 vaccine. The data were produced by immunoSEQ multiplex PCR, yet TCRdb's version contains in-frame clones alone and is incomplete. The sample holds 120,000 to 150,000 clones; roughly nine tenths are singletons and the top ten take roughly 1.5%. Source: peripheral blood, taken 28 days after the second AZD1222 dose. These receptors were collected from an adult who received the AZD1222 COVID-19 vaccine.

The chain couples TRBV12-5 to TRBJ1-2; perhaps TRBD1 as D (6 bases). The CDR3 consists of 15 residues. Germline assignment: CDR1 LGHNT and CDR2 FRNRAP. Between the trimmed V and J ends, which lost 3 bases and 4 bases, there was a span of 15 bases. This CDR3 reads CASGFPPGGAYGYTF. The CDR3 DNA follows: TGTGCTAGTGGTTTCCCCCCCGGGGGCGCCTATGGCTACACCTTC.

The chain recombines TRBV7-2 with TRBJ2-2; D is unresolved. CDR3 size: 13 residues. Between the trimmed V and J ends, which lost 5 bases and 4 bases, there was a span of 8 bases. CDR1 is SGHTA and CDR2 is FQGNSA in the germline V gene. CDR3 sequence: CASSPRPTGELFF. The DNA of the CDR3 is TGTGCCAGCAGCCCGCGGCCCACCGGGGAGCTGTTTTTT.

The chain combines TRBV6-1 with TRBJ1-4, with D perhaps matching TRBD1 (5 bases). The length of the CDR3 is 16 residues. Trimming shortened V by 4 bases and J by 3 bases, and 15 bases separated the two germline ends. The germline CDR1 and CDR2 sequences are MNHNS and SASEGT. The CDR3 sequence is CASSASVGTANEKLFF. CDR3 nucleotides: TGTGCCAGCAGTGCCTCTGTAGGGACGGCTAATGAAAAACTGTTTTTT.

The V and J genes are TRBV12-3 or TRBV12-4 and TRBJ2-7, with a tentative D call TRBD1 (5 bases). This CDR3 is 12 amino acids long. Between the trimmed V and J ends, which lost 1 base and 12 bases, there was a span of 13 bases. The CDR3 here is CASSLVWGDRYF. The CDR3 DNA follows: TGTGCCAGCAGTTTAGTGTGGGGCGATCGGTACTTC.

The rearrangement links TRBV11-3 to TRBJ1-1, with TRBD1 matching over 7 bases. The CDR3 covers 13 residues. V lost 3 bases and J lost 6; bases outside the gene matches: 4. Germline V gene data show CDR1 as SGHNT and CDR2 as YENEEA. The CDR3 region has the DNA TGTGCCAGCAGCTTCATCAGGGGGGCTGAAGCTTTCTTT. Translation gives CASSFIRGAEAFF.

This clone was recorded a few times. CDR3 amino acids: CATSDWTSGGTNTQYF. For the CDR3, the DNA is TGTGCCACCAGTGATTGGACTAGCGGGGGTACAAATACGCAGTATTTT. The V gene is TRBV24-1, the J gene TRBJ2-3; TRBD2 matches at 13 bases. There are 16 residues in the CDR3. Trimming at V came to 2 bases and at J to 7 bases, leaving 5 bases not matched to a gene. From germline, CDR1 is KGHDR and CDR2 SFDVKD.

The genes are TRBV28 and TRBJ2-7; 7 bases match TRBD1. This CDR3 is built from 16 residues. Germline V CDR1 and CDR2: MDHEN, SYDVKM. Trimming at V came to 3 bases and at J to 5 bases, leaving 13 bases not matched to a gene. CDR3 sequence reads: CASSFMNGYRGNEQYF. As DNA, the CDR3 is TGTGCCAGCAGTTTTATGAATGGGTACAGGGGAAACGAGCAGTACTTC.

On this clone itself: Additional DNA sequences in this sample encode the identical CDR3. The chain uses TRBV19 and TRBJ2-2; 9 nucleotides align to TRBD2. V trimming: 2 bases; J trimming: 4 bases; junction bases outside the gene matches: 2. Germline V gene data show CDR1 as LNHDA and CDR2 as SQIVND (reference sequence). The CDR3 covers 15 residues. DNA of the CDR3: TGTGCCAGTAGTATAAAGACTAGCGGCACCGGGGAGCTGTTTTTT. Translation: CASSIKTSGTGELFF. The variable domain in full, with the rest retrieved from reference TRBV19 and TRBJ2-2, is DGGITQSPKYLFRKEGQNVTLSCEQNLNHDAMYWYRQDPGQGLRLIYYSQIVNDFQKGDIAEGYSVSREKKESFPLTVTSAQKNPTAFYLCASSIKTSGTGELFFGEGSRLTVL.

This chain joins TRBV5-6 and TRBJ2-7, with unresolved D. From germline, CDR1 is SGHDT and CDR2 YYEEEE. V was cut by 2 bases and J by 0 bases, with 9 bases left in between. The CDR3 sequence is 14 residues long. The CDR3 region is CASSFPPSSYEQYF. CDR3 coding DNA: TGTGCCAGCAGCTTCCCGCCCAGCTCCTACGAGCAGTACTTC.

A few counts support this clone. The chain is built from TRBV28 and TRBJ1-1, with 7 bases aligning to TRBD1. The V segment lost 6 bases and the J segment 4 bases; nucleotides outside the gene matches: 8. Germline CDR1 MDHEN, CDR2 SYDVKM. The CDR3 loop spans 14 amino acids. In DNA, the CDR3 is TGTGCCAGCAGCCTCGGGACAGTCTCCACTGAAGCTTTCTTT. Its protein product is CASSLGTVSTEAFF.

The chain is built from TRBV7-8 and TRBJ1-1, with D possibly TRBD1 on 5 matching bases. Germline assignment: CDR1 SGHVS and CDR2 FQNEAQ. V was shortened by 0 bases and J by 4 bases, with 12 bases between the two germline ends. The CDR3 has 15 amino acids. This CDR3 reads CASSLAGLPFTEAFF. CDR3 bases: TGTGCCAGCAGCTTAGCGGGACTTCCCTTCACTGAAGCTTTCTTT.

J is TRBJ1-1 and V is TRBV4-3; D is unresolved. V was trimmed by 5 bases and J by 0 bases, leaving 10 bases between them. The V gene's germline CDR1 is LGHNA and CDR2 YSLEER. The CDR3 sequence is 14 residues long. This chain's CDR3 is CASSAQEMNTEAFF. CDR3 nucleotide sequence: TGCGCCAGCAGCGCGCAGGAAATGAACACTGAAGCTTTCTTT.

This clone was seen once. CDR3 loop: CASSFGTGGSIADTQYF. Here the CDR3 DNA reads TGCGCCAGCAGCTTCGGGACAGGGGGTTCTATTGCAGATACGCAGTATTTT. The chain has TRBV5-1 and TRBJ2-3; TRBD1 matches at 11 bases. Unmatched junction bases numbered 9, after V lost 2 bases and J lost 4 bases. The CDR3 loop spans 17 amino acids. Germline V CDR1 and CDR2: SGHRS, YFSETQ. Full variable domain (outside the CDR3, taken from reference TRBV5-1 and TRBJ2-3): KAGVTQTPRYLIKTRGQQVTLSCSPISGHRSVSWYQQTPGQGLQFLFEYFSETQRNKGNFPGRFSGRQFSNSRSEMNVSTLELGDSALYLCASSFGTGGSIADTQYFGPGTRLTVL.

The V gene is TRBV29-1, the J gene TRBJ1-2; the match to TRBD1 covers 10 bases. Germline V gene sequence: CDR1 SQVTM, CDR2 ANQGSEA. This CDR3 comprises 13 residues. The J segment lost 7 bases and the V segment lost 5 bases, leaving 7 bases of the junction unmatched. The CDR3 nucleotides are TGCAGCGTTCTAAGACAGGGGGCGCCTGGCTACACCTTC. Translating it yields CSVLRQGAPGYTF.